This TCR beta chain emerged from a study of blood T cells in healthy people across ages. Germline lookup yields CDR1 SQVTM and CDR2 ANQGSEA. With 4 bases removed from V and 0 bases from J, the gap between germline ends came to 15 bases. This CDR3 has 15 amino acids. A sample-barcoded 5' primer and a J-beta primer mix were used in a second PCR of roughly 6 to 11 cycles. TCRdb independently ran MiXCR on the 5' RACE reads; one entry per CDR3 protein. The data show 1 million or so distinct CDR3 sequences, 40% to 50% seen once. The TCR was taken from a woman aged 55-69 years in good health. The chain combines TRBV29-1 with TRBJ2-5, with no clear D. Sequencing used blood. The CDR3 protein is CSVGGSAEYQETQYF. CDR3 nucleotide sequence: TGCAGCGTTGGGGGATCCGCCGAGTACCAAGAGACCCAGTACTTC.